A single sample is the source of the 18 T cell receptor beta chains below, sequenced in a study of blood T cell repertoires in COVID-19. This table comes from immunoSEQ multiplex PCR, and its TCRdb copy is limited to in-frame clones, with some not included. The sample lists 200,000 or so clones, nearly 90% occurring once. Material: peripheral blood. These TCRs come from a middle-aged man with COVID-19, enrolled during active disease.

This chain connects TRBV19 to TRBJ2-3; D is undetermined. The CDR3 has 16 residues. Germline V gene lookup returns CDR1 LNHDA and CDR2 SQIVND (reference sequence). Between the trimmed V and J ends, which lost 2 bases and 5 bases, there was a span of 17 bases. Written as DNA, the CDR3 is TGTGCCAGTAGTATATGGCCTGGTGGGTCGGGAGATACGCAGTATTTT. As protein: CASSIWPGGSGDTQYF.

This clone was observed once. This sequence joins TRBV19 and TRBJ1-3; D remains unclear. Germline loops: CDR1 LNHDA, CDR2 SQIVND (reference sequence). The CDR3 extends over 16 amino acids. Trimming shortened V by 4 bases and J by 2 bases, and 15 bases separated the two germline ends. In DNA form, the CDR3 reads TGTGCCAGTAGTAGTTCCGAGGGCAGGCCTGGAAACACCATATATTTT. This codes for CASSSSEGRPGNTIYF. Together with reference TRBV19 and TRBJ1-3, the CDR3 gives the full variable domain: DGGITQSPKYLFRKEGQNVTLSCEQNLNHDAMYWYRQDPGQGLRLIYYSQIVNDFQKGDIAEGYSVSREKKESFPLTVTSAQKNPTAFYLCASSSSEGRPGNTIYFGEGSWLTVV.

V usage is TRBV2 and J usage is TRBJ1-6; no clear D gene. CDR1 is SNHLY, CDR2 FYNNEI, per germline. Trimming removed 3 bases at V and 4 bases at J, with 10 bases between. The CDR3 consists of 15 residues. The CDR3 here is CASSESGDYNSPLHF. Written as DNA, the CDR3 is TGTGCCAGCAGTGAGTCGGGAGATTATAATTCACCCCTCCACTTT.

The chain carries TRBV14 and TRBJ2-3; 10 bases are shared with TRBD2. CDR1 and CDR2 from the germline V gene are SGHDN and FVKESK. This CDR3 has 15 amino acids. J gave up 2 bases and V 5 bases, and 4 bases lay outside the gene matches. The CDR3: CASSIGLAATDTQYF. CDR3 coding DNA: TGTGCCAGCAGCATAGGACTAGCGGCCACAGATACGCAGTATTTT.

The CDR3 protein is CAGGAGYGYTF. CDR3 nucleotide sequence: TGTGCCGGCGGGGCAGGCTATGGCTACACCTTC. J is TRBJ1-2 and V is TRBV30; tentative D call: TRBD1 (5 bases). The CDR3 totals 11 residues. Germline V lookup: CDR1 GTSNPN, CDR2 SVGIG (reference sequence). Trimming removed 8 bases at V and 4 bases at J, with 11 bases between.

The chain links TRBV27 to TRBJ2-5; TRBD2 matches at 12 bases. With V trimmed by 7 bases and J by 4 bases, 7 bases remained unmatched. The CDR3 contains 15 residues. Germline-derived CDR1 and CDR2 are MNHEY and SMNVEV (reference sequence). The CDR3 loop is CASTSSGGARETQYF. Written as DNA, the CDR3 is TGTGCCAGCACCTCTAGCGGGGGGGCCCGAGAGACCCAGTACTTC.

The chain combines TRBV5-1 with TRBJ2-7; D possibly corresponds to TRBD2 (7 bases). V was cut by 7 bases and J by 1 base, with 15 bases left in between. Germline-derived CDR1 and CDR2 are SGHRS and YFSETQ. The CDR3 is 14 amino acids. In DNA, the CDR3 is TGCGCCAGCGCCAAGGGGGGGCAATCCTACGAGCAGTACTTC. This gives the protein CASAKGGQSYEQYF.

A single count supports this clone. V and J are TRBV27 and TRBJ2-1; 11 bases match TRBD2. Trimming at V came to 2 bases and at J to 1 base, leaving 4 bases not matched to a gene. Per the germline V gene, CDR1 is MNHEY and CDR2 is SMNVEV (reference sequence). The CDR3 is made up of 17 amino acids. CDR3: CASSLERLAGSYNEQFF. DNA for the CDR3: TGTGCCAGCAGTTTAGAGAGACTAGCGGGATCCTACAATGAGCAGTTCTTC.

The rearrangement uses TRBV27 and TRBJ2-1, with a possible D match to TRBD1 (6 bases). Trimming cost V 7 bases and J 8 bases, with 18 bases left between them. CDR1 and CDR2 from the germline V gene are MNHEY and SMNVEV (reference sequence). The CDR3 sequence is 14 residues long. The CDR3: CASNRAGPWDEQFF. The CDR3, as DNA: TGTGCCAGCAACAGGGCGGGCCCATGGGATGAGCAGTTCTTC.

This clone has ten or more counts. Other DNA variants within this sample encode the same CDR3. This chain links TRBV5-1 with TRBJ1-1; perhaps TRBD1 as D (5 bases). V lost 4 bases and J lost 3, with 10 bases in between. The CDR3 totals 13 residues. Germline values: CDR1 SGHRS, CDR2 YFSETQ. The CDR3, as DNA: TGCGCCAGCAGCCAACAGGTGGACACTGAAGCTTTCTTT. Amino acid sequence: CASSQQVDTEAFF.

This clone showed up just once. J is TRBJ2-2 and V is TRBV9, with D unresolved. The germline CDR1 and CDR2 sequences are SGDLS and YYNGEE. This CDR3 has 15 residues. Trimming shortened V by 0 bases and J by 1 base, and 7 bases separated the two germline ends. The CDR3 coding sequence is TGTGCCAGCAGCGTAGTGCCGGGGAACACCGGGGAGCTGTTTTTT. As protein: CASSVVPGNTGELFF.

This chain connects TRBV14 to TRBJ2-1; D remains unclear. The CDR3 loop spans 14 amino acids. The germline V gene has CDR1 SGHDN and CDR2 FVKESK. V was trimmed by 0 bases and J by 3 bases, leaving 6 bases between them. CDR3 sequence: CASSQETFYNEQFF. For the CDR3, the DNA is TGTGCCAGCAGCCAAGAGACATTCTACAATGAGCAGTTCTTC. The full variable domain, rest sourced from reference TRBV14 and TRBJ2-1, is EAGVTQFPSHSVIEKGQTVTLRCDPISGHDNLYWYRRVMGKEIKFLLHFVKESKQDESGMPNNRFLAERTGGTYSTLKVQPAELEDSGVYFCASSQETFYNEQFFGPGTRLTVL.

This clone was seen more than once but under ten times. The chain carries TRBV20-1 and TRBJ1-4; 8 nucleotides match TRBD1. The CDR3 contains 14 residues. Germline CDR1 is DFQATT and CDR2 is SNEGSKA (reference sequence). The V segment lost 3 bases and the J segment 7 bases; nucleotides outside the gene matches: 7. CDR3 amino acids: CSASPTGVGEKLFF. The CDR3, as DNA: TGCAGTGCTAGTCCGACAGGGGTTGGTGAAAAACTGTTTTTT.

The chain carries TRBV7-9 and TRBJ2-3, with D maybe TRBD2 (7 bases). V lost 5 bases and J lost 5, with 23 bases in between. Looked up from germline, CDR1 is SEHNR and CDR2 is FQNEAQ (reference sequence). CDR3 length: 17 amino acids. The CDR3 region is CASSGWRETGFRDTQYF. As DNA, the CDR3 is TGTGCCAGCAGCGGGTGGCGGGAGACAGGCTTTAGAGATACGCAGTATTTT. The full variable domain, completed using reference TRBV7-9 and TRBJ2-3, is DTGVSQNPRHKITKRGQNVTFRCDPISEHNRLYWYRQTLGQGPEFLTYFQNEAQLEKSRLLSDRFSAERPKGSFSTLEIQRTEQGDSAMYLCASSGWRETGFRDTQYFGPGTRLTVL.

The chain joins TRBV28 to TRBJ1-6; D gene unclear. CDR1 is MDHEN, CDR2 SYDVKM, per germline. The CDR3 contains 12 residues. V was trimmed by 5 bases and J by 13 bases, leaving 12 bases between them. The CDR3 DNA is TGTGCCAGCAGTCTCCTCTCGGGGCCCCTCCACTTT. It translates to CASSLLSGPLHF.

The J gene is TRBJ1-2, the V gene TRBV4-2, with 7 bases aligning to TRBD1. The CDR3 contains 14 residues. V shed 2 bases, J shed 5 bases, and the junction held 5 bases outside the gene matches. In germline, CDR1 is LGHNA, CDR2 YNFKEQ. The CDR3 region has the DNA TGTGCCAGCAGCCAACCCGACAGGGATTATGGCTACACCTTC. This sequence encodes CASSQPDRDYGYTF.

This chain uses TRBV6-5 with TRBJ1-5, with 9 bases matching TRBD1. CDR3 length: 13 amino acids. The V and J ends lost 7 bases and 9 bases, in that order; junction bases with no gene match: 7. The germline CDR1 and CDR2 sequences are MNHEY and SVGAGI. CDR3 protein: CASTSGQGLPQHF. In DNA, the CDR3 is TGTGCCAGCACGTCGGGACAGGGTTTGCCCCAGCATTTT.

The chain is built from TRBV2 and TRBJ2-2; TRBD2 is a possible D gene (6 bases). V was trimmed by 7 bases and J by 3 bases, leaving 15 bases between them. CDR3 size: 15 residues. Germline V gene lookup returns CDR1 SNHLY and CDR2 FYNNEI. The CDR3 coding sequence is TGTGCCAGCATGGCGAGACTAGGATACACCGGGGAGCTGTTTTTT. As protein: CASMARLGYTGELFF. The complete variable domain, with remaining parts taken from reference TRBV2 and TRBJ2-2, reads EPEVTQTPSHQVTQMGQEVILRCVPISNHLYFYWYRQILGQKVEFLVSFYNNEISEKSEIFDDQFSVERPDGSNFTLKIRSTKLEDSAMYFCASMARLGYTGELFFGEGSRLTVL.